This T cell receptor beta chain was recovered during a study of T cells after yellow fever vaccination. The CDR3 has 17 amino acids. TCRdb analysed the 5' RACE reads with MiXCR anew, one entry per CDR3 protein. The sample has some 550,000 distinct CDR3 sequences, 15% to 20% seen once. The source was PBMCs, collected 15 days after the yellow fever booster vaccination. The gene calls are TRBV21-1 and TRBJ2-1. TRBV21-1 constitutes a pseudogene. This clonotype was sampled from a man aged 25-40 years who received the YFV17D yellow fever vaccine. The CDR3 nucleotides are TGTGCCAGCAGCAAACCCATTGGCAGTGGCCCCTACAATGAGCAGTTCTTC. Its protein product is CASSKPIGSGPYNEQFF.